This T cell receptor beta chain was sequenced for a study of blood T cell repertoires in COVID-19. Produced via immunoSEQ multiplex PCR; TCRdb's table is partial and in-frame only. The repertoire holds 310,000 or so clones, 87% seen once, with under 6.5% in the top ten. Per germline, CDR1 LNHDA and CDR2 SQIVND (reference sequence). Trimming stripped 6 bases from V and 4 bases from J, with 6 bases between. This CDR3 comprises 11 residues. The receptor was derived from a young woman who had recovered from COVID-19. V gene TRBV19 combines with J gene TRBJ1-2; D remains ambiguous. What was sequenced was PBMCs or T cells enriched from blood (not recorded which). The CDR3 nucleotides are TGTGCCAGTAGCGGTAGCTATGGCTACACCTTC. As protein: CASSGSYGYTF.